The 5 T cell receptor beta chains in this list originate from one sample, sequenced in a study of T cells in Graves' hyperthyroidism and ophthalmopathy. Amplification of TCR beta CDR3 regions was performed using RNA transcripts as template. HTBI primers were used for first-round RT-PCR of the TCR CDR3. TCRdb reanalysed the multiplex PCR reads using MiXCR and keeps one entry per CDR3 protein. The sample shows around 500,000 distinct CDR3 sequences, less than 15% of them seen only once. The sequencing sample was made of blood. These receptors all come from a woman aged 40 to 50 with Graves' hyperthyroidism.

The V and J genes are TRBV15 and TRBJ2-2; D is unresolved. CDR1 LNHNV and CDR2 YYDKDF come from the germline V gene (reference sequence). The germline V and J ends were trimmed by 2 bases and 3 bases, with 10 bases remaining between them. The CDR3 is 15 amino acids. The CDR3 DNA is TGTGCCACCAGCAGAAAAAATCGGGACACCGGGGAGCTGTTTTTT. Protein sequence: CATSRKNRDTGELFF.

This clonotype was found many times. The chain recombines TRBV5-1 with TRBJ1-5, with a possible D match to TRBD1 (5 bases). The CDR3 sequence is 13 residues long. Germline V gene sequence: CDR1 SGHRS, CDR2 YFSETQ. V was clipped by 5 bases and J by 7 bases, with 13 bases between them. CDR3 DNA: TGCGCCAGCAGTAGGGACGCCGGGCAGCCCCAGCATTTT. Translated: CASSRDAGQPQHF.

This clonotype was recorded a few times. The chain carries TRBV27 and TRBJ1-2, with 8 bases that match TRBD1. Germline V CDR1 and CDR2: MNHEY, SMNVEV (reference sequence). This CDR3 has 14 residues. V dropped 6 bases and J dropped 5; count of bases not matched to a gene: 8. Here the CDR3 DNA reads TGTGCCAGCAGACCAGGGGGCGCGGGGTATGGCTACACCTTC. Amino acids: CASRPGGAGYGYTF.

CDR3: CASSLAGGPELYF. CDR3 nucleotides: TGTGCCAGCAGCCTAGCGGGAGGGCCCGAACTTTACTTC. The chain links TRBV3-1 to TRBJ2-5, with 11 bases lining up with TRBD2. Germline CDR1 and CDR2: LGHDT and YNNKEL (reference sequence). The CDR3 consists of 13 residues. V gave up 4 bases and J gave up 14 bases; unmatched junction bases: 9.

This clonotype was recorded many times. This chain connects TRBV2 to TRBJ2-7, with 12 bases fitting TRBD2. Unmatched junction bases numbered 10, after V lost 5 bases and J lost 2 bases. From germline, CDR1 is SNHLY and CDR2 FYNNEI. This CDR3 is 17 amino acids long. The CDR3 region is CASSYGPTSGGPYEQYF. Here the CDR3 DNA reads TGTGCCAGCAGTTATGGACCAACTAGCGGGGGGCCCTACGAGCAGTACTTC.